This is a list of T cell receptor beta chains from one sample in a study of T-cell reconstitution after alpha-beta-depleted transplantation in children. TCRdb fed the PCR reads into MiXCR, producing one record per CDR3 protein. Of around 600,000 distinct CDR3 sequences listed, roughly a tenth were seen once; the top ten hold 4% to 5%. The material was PBMCs from the stem cell graft donor, obtained from the stem cell graft. The receptor set was obtained from a human donor who donated a stem cell graft to a child with acute myeloid leukemia. CDR3s include the opening cysteine and the closing phenylalanine or tryptophan. A D gene is named only where the DNA matches it firmly. Clone size appears in some rows only: once, few, many, or a class for an expanded clone.

clone_size	v_call	j_call	d_call	cdr3_aa	cdr3_nt
few	TRBV5-1	TRBJ1-6	-	CASSWSTLGHNSPLHF	TGCGCCAGCAGCTGGAGTACCCTGGGCCATAATTCACCCCTCCACTTT
many	TRBV7-2	TRBJ2-5	TRBD2	CASSSLAGGETQYF	TGTGCCAGCAGCTCACTAGCGGGAGGCGAGACCCAGTACTTC
many	TRBV28	TRBJ2-2	TRBD1	CASGTGEATGELFF	TGTGCCAGTGGGACAGGGGAGGCCACCGGGGAGCTGTTTTTT
-	TRBV5-1	TRBJ1-1	TRBD1	CASHGGQGAGTEAFF	TGCGCCAGCCACGGAGGGCAGGGGGCTGGGACTGAAGCTTTCTTT
-	TRBV29-1	TRBJ2-7	TRBD2	CSVEGLAGGAPYEQYF	TGCAGCGTTGAGGGGTTAGCGGGAGGGGCCCCCTACGAGCAGTACTTC
many	TRBV10-3	TRBJ2-7	-	CAISESRVAPYEQYF	TGTGCCATCAGTGAGTCGAGGGTAGCCCCCTACGAGCAGTACTTC
many	TRBV20-1	TRBJ2-3	-	CSARAPKGGVPSSTDTQYF	TGCAGTGCTAGAGCCCCTAAGGGGGGAGTCCCAAGTAGTACAGATACGCAGTATTTT
few	TRBV12-3/TRBV12-4	TRBJ2-7	TRBD2	CASSFSLWGLAGEGEQYF	TGTGCCAGCAGTTTTTCCCTCTGGGGACTAGCGGGAGAAGGGGAGCAGTACTTC
-	TRBV27	TRBJ1-6	TRBD1	CASSLLWTGGGDSPLHF	TGTGCCAGCAGTTTATTGTGGACAGGGGGTGGGGATTCACCCCTCCACTTT
few	TRBV4-3	TRBJ1-5	-	CASSQEASPNQPQHF	TGCGCCAGCAGCCAAGAGGCCAGTCCCAATCAGCCCCAGCATTTT
-	TRBV3-1	TRBJ2-2	TRBD2	CASSQGSGGRGTGELFF	TGTGCCAGCAGCCAAGGTTCTGGCGGGAGAGGCACCGGGGAGCTGTTTTTT
-	TRBV24-1	TRBJ2-3	TRBD2	CATSALAGYTQYF	TGTGCCACCAGTGCCCTAGCGGGATATACGCAGTATTTT
-	TRBV14	TRBJ2-7	-	CASSPRGSANYEQYF	TGTGCCAGCAGCCCTCGTGGTAGCGCCAACTACGAGCAGTACTTC
once	TRBV10-3	TRBJ2-1	-	CAICGDIGGVSTSSYNEQFF	TGTGCCATCTGTGGGGATATTGGCGGGGTTTCTACAAGCTCCTACAATGAGCAGTTCTTC
-	TRBV6-2/TRBV6-3	TRBJ2-3	TRBD2	CASMLAGASTDTQYF	TGTGCCAGCATGCTAGCGGGAGCTTCCACAGATACGCAGTATTTT
few	TRBV29-1	TRBJ1-2	-	CSAASPTEYGYTF	TGCAGCGCCGCGAGCCCAACAGAATATGGCTACACCTTC
-	TRBV20-1	TRBJ2-5	-	CSARDRRIGETQYF	TGCAGTGCTAGAGATAGAAGGATAGGAGAGACCCAGTACTTC
-	TRBV5-1	TRBJ2-2	TRBD2	CASTPAGTGELFF	TGCGCCAGCACTCCAGCGGGAACCGGGGAGCTGTTTTTT
few	TRBV7-2	TRBJ1-4	-	CASSRTNEKLFF	TGTGCCAGCAGCAGGACTAATGAAAAACTGTTTTTT
-	TRBV20-1	TRBJ2-1	TRBD2	CSARGVTSGRSYNEQFF	TGCAGTGCTAGAGGGGTGACTAGCGGGAGGTCCTACAATGAGCAGTTCTTC
-	TRBV19	TRBJ2-3	-	CASTPFSGSSTDTQYF	TGTGCCAGTACCCCTTTTAGTGGATCTAGCACAGATACGCAGTATTTT
many	TRBV29-1	TRBJ2-5	-	CSVRGGQTVEETQYF	TGCAGCGTTAGGGGGGGACAGACCGTTGAAGAGACCCAGTACTTC
-	TRBV5-1	TRBJ2-7	TRBD1	CATFLAMDRSTYEQYF	TGCGCCACCTTCTTAGCGATGGACAGGAGTACCTACGAGCAGTACTTC
many	TRBV6-5	TRBJ2-3	TRBD2	CASSYGTRNTDTQYF	TGTGCCAGCAGTTATGGGACTAGGAACACAGATACGCAGTATTTT
-	TRBV5-6	TRBJ2-7	TRBD1	CASSLVGQGADEQYF	TGTGCCAGCAGCTTGGTGGGACAGGGGGCCGACGAGCAGTACTTC
-	TRBV18	TRBJ2-1	TRBD2	CASSPLRGGFANEQFF	TGTGCCAGCTCACCACTGCGGGGGGGTTTTGCGAATGAGCAGTTCTTC
many	TRBV20-1	TRBJ2-5	TRBD2	CSARDRPYSAGTSGRRETQYF	TGCAGTGCTAGAGACCGGCCCTACTCAGCCGGGACTAGCGGGAGGAGAGAGACCCAGTACTTC
-	TRBV6-2/TRBV6-3	TRBJ2-2	TRBD2	CASSYSIIAGDTGELFF	TGTGCCAGCAGTTACTCGATAATAGCGGGAGACACCGGGGAGCTGTTTTTT
few	TRBV24-1	TRBJ2-1	-	CATSALGAASYNEQFF	TGTGCCACCAGTGCCCTAGGAGCGGCCTCCTACAATGAGCAGTTCTTC
many	TRBV25-1	TRBJ2-5	TRBD2	CASSESPGGRVWETQYF	TGTGCCAGCAGTGAATCCCCCGGCGGGAGAGTTTGGGAGACCCAGTACTTC
few	TRBV4-3	TRBJ2-2	-	CASRLGANTGELFF	TGCGCCAGCCGACTTGGCGCGAACACCGGGGAGCTGTTTTTT
-	TRBV29-1	TRBJ2-3	TRBD2	CSVEYVGQSGRAEDTQYF	TGCAGCGTTGAATATGTGGGTCAGAGCGGGAGGGCCGAAGATACGCAGTATTTT
few	TRBV20-1	TRBJ2-7	TRBD2	CSASGRGRLAGVNYEQYF	TGCAGTGCTTCTGGCCGGGGTAGACTAGCGGGAGTAAACTACGAGCAGTACTTC
few	TRBV7-2	TRBJ2-3	-	CASSLVGPSDTQYF	TGTGCCAGCAGCTTAGTCGGCCCATCAGATACGCAGTATTTT
-	TRBV24-1	TRBJ2-3	TRBD1	CATSDPRGPSTDTQYF	TGTGCCACCAGTGATCCCAGGGGGCCAAGCACAGATACGCAGTATTTT
few	TRBV20-1	TRBJ2-1	TRBD2	CSALAGGPLDEQFF	TGCAGTGCCCTAGCGGGAGGGCCTCTCGATGAGCAGTTCTTC
-	TRBV7-2	TRBJ2-5	TRBD2	CASSPSKRGGQETQYF	TGTGCCAGCAGCCCGTCCAAGCGCGGGGGGCAAGAGACCCAGTACTTC
-	TRBV6-1	TRBJ2-6	TRBD1	CASSTQGAGANVLTF	TGTGCCAGCAGCACTCAGGGGGCTGGGGCCAACGTCCTGACTTTC
few	TRBV29-1	TRBJ1-1	-	CSVEDTRNTEAFF	TGCAGCGTTGAAGATACCAGAAACACTGAAGCTTTCTTT
many	TRBV20-1	TRBJ2-7	-	CSAATDTYEQYF	TGCAGTGCAGCGACGGATACCTACGAGCAGTACTTC
-	TRBV7-9	TRBJ1-3	TRBD1	CASSFGQGAENTIYF	TGTGCCAGCAGCTTTGGACAGGGGGCTGAAAACACCATATATTTT
few	TRBV5-4	TRBJ2-3	-	CASRRTPFSADTQYF	TGTGCCAGCAGGCGGACTCCCTTCTCGGCAGATACGCAGTATTTT
-	TRBV4-3	TRBJ2-2	TRBD2	CASSQEGGRSPGELFF	TGCGCCAGCAGCCAAGAAGGCGGGAGGTCCCCCGGGGAGCTGTTTTTT
few	TRBV3-1	TRBJ1-1	-	CASSRWVGNTEAFF	TGTGCCAGCAGCCGTTGGGTTGGTAACACTGAAGCTTTCTTT
once	TRBV20-1	TRBJ2-7	TRBD2	CSARDVPSGSYEQYF	TGCAGTGCTAGAGATGTTCCTAGCGGATCCTACGAGCAGTACTTC
-	TRBV7-9	TRBJ2-3	TRBD2	CASSPSGVTQYF	TGTGCCAGCAGCCCGAGCGGGGTCACGCAGTATTTT
many	TRBV12-3/TRBV12-4	TRBJ2-5	TRBD2	CASSLALLAGAGQETQYF	TGTGCCAGCAGTTTAGCGCTGTTAGCGGGAGCTGGTCAAGAGACCCAGTACTTC
-	TRBV7-8	TRBJ2-5	TRBD1	CASSYRDRDETQYF	TGTGCCAGCAGCTACCGGGACAGGGATGAGACCCAGTACTTC